The subject of this entry is one T cell receptor beta chain. What it binds is not known. These data belong to a study of shared clonotypes between healthy human individuals. Broader study findings: Estimated clonotype richness was generally higher in naive than memory subsets.

Germline V gene lookup returns CDR1 MDHEN and CDR2 SYDVKM. Trimming removed 4 bases from V and 5 bases from J, with 15 bases in between. This CDR3 is built from 15 residues. Repertoires were generated with immunoSEQ multiplex PCR, while TCRdb's copy carries only in-frame clones and drops some. Of roughly 530,000 clones in the sample, about 95% were seen once. The receptor's source is a woman younger than 45 in good health. Sequencing was performed on naive CD4+ T cells sorted from blood. The subset was: CD45RA+ positively selected. V and J are TRBV28 and TRBJ1-5, with a tentative D call TRBD1 (6 bases). In DNA form, the CDR3 reads TGTGCCAGCAGTTCCGGGGGGGCAGGTGATCAGCCCCAGCATTTT. Translated: CASSSGGAGDQPQHF.